This T cell receptor beta chain emerged from a study of T cells in localized non-small cell lung cancer. General study points: For the top 100 tumor clones, a median roughly 56 also appeared in adjacent lung.

With regard to this clone: Antigen specificity is unknown.

Germline V gene lookup returns CDR1 KGHSH and CDR2 LQKENI. Between the trimmed V and J ends, which lost 2 bases and 8 bases, there was a span of 18 bases. The CDR3 extends over 15 amino acids. Profiling relied on immunoSEQ multiplex PCR, and the TCRdb table lists in-frame clones only, not all of them. The profile shows around 30,000 clones, 90% to 95% of them singletons. The rearrangement joins TRBV18 to TRBJ1-2, with a possible D match to TRBD1 (6 bases). The sequence derives from a woman aged 40-69 years with stage I lung adenocarcinoma. Sequencing used peripheral blood, obtained before any cancer treatment. The CDR3 sequence: CASSPKQGRELGYTF. In DNA, the CDR3 is TGTGCCAGCTCACCAAAGCAGGGGCGCGAGTTGGGCTACACCTTC.